The 20 T cell receptor beta chains given below trace back to one sample, sequenced in a study of T-cell reconstitution after alpha-beta-depleted transplantation in children. Unique molecular identifiers were built into the TCRbeta library. TCRdb reprocessed the PCR reads with MiXCR, giving one entry per CDR3 protein. The data show roughly 500,000 distinct CDR3 sequences, less than 35% seen once. The sequenced sample was PBMCs from the stem cell graft donor, obtained from the stem cell graft. The receptors come from a human donor who donated a stem cell graft to a child with aplastic anemia.

The rearrangement joins TRBV6-2 or TRBV6-3 to TRBJ2-1; 15 nucleotides agree with TRBD2. J was trimmed by 7 bases and V by 2 bases; bases with no gene match: 3. This CDR3 spans 16 amino acids. Germline V gene sequence: CDR1 MNHEY, CDR2 SVGEGT. CDR3 protein: CASSYMGTSGGNEQFF. The CDR3 region has the DNA TGTGCCAGCAGTTACATGGGGACTAGCGGGGGGAATGAGCAGTTCTTC.

This clonotype was counted a few times. The CDR3 sequence: CASSFYRDRGTPNYGYTF. CDR3 DNA sequence: TGTGCCAGCAGCTTTTACCGGGACAGGGGAACCCCTAACTATGGCTACACCTTC. The J gene is TRBJ1-2, the V gene TRBV7-2; 10 bases are shared with TRBD1. The germline V gene encodes CDR1 SGHTA and CDR2 FQGNSA. CDR3 size: 18 residues. The trim removed 3 bases at V and 0 bases at J, leaving 10 bases unmatched.

The chain employs TRBV29-1 and TRBJ1-1; the D gene is possibly TRBD1 (6 bases). Germline V lookup: CDR1 SQVTM, CDR2 ANQGSEA. The CDR3 runs to 13 residues. The V and J ends lost 5 bases and 7 bases respectively, with 17 bases between them. The CDR3 is CSVPGDDRVEAFF. CDR3 coding DNA: TGCAGCGTTCCAGGGGATGATCGAGTTGAAGCTTTCTTT.

There are many counts of this clonotype. The chain carries TRBV5-6 and TRBJ1-2, with D maybe TRBD1 (5 bases). The CDR3 is 14 amino acids. Trimming took off 0 bases at V and 4 bases at J, with 10 bases between the two ends. From germline, CDR1 is SGHDT and CDR2 YYEEEE. The CDR3 protein is CASSLDRKLYGYTF. CDR3 nucleotide sequence: TGTGCCAGCAGCTTGGACAGGAAACTCTATGGCTACACCTTC.

This clonotype was observed once. The V gene is TRBV5-5, the J gene TRBJ1-1; 10 nucleotides line up with TRBD1. Germline V gene lookup returns CDR1 SGHKS and CDR2 YYEKEE (reference sequence). The CDR3 runs 17 residues. V shed 2 bases, J shed 3 bases, and the junction held 10 bases outside the gene matches. Here the CDR3 reads CASSFNKRTGGDTEAFF. As DNA, the CDR3 is TGTGCCAGCAGCTTTAATAAAAGGACAGGGGGTGACACTGAAGCTTTCTTT.

The chain uses TRBV5-1 and TRBJ2-6; 9 bases map to TRBD1. Trimming cost V 4 bases and J 1 base; bases outside gene matches: 12. The CDR3 extends over 19 amino acids. CDR1 SGHRS and CDR2 YFSETQ come from the germline V gene. As DNA, the CDR3 is TGCGCCAGCAGCATTGGGGACAGGGCCACTCTTTCTGGGGCCAACGTCCTGACTTTC. This translates into CASSIGDRATLSGANVLTF.

This rearrangement joins TRBV28 to TRBJ1-1, with D unclear. The V gene lost 11 bases and the J gene lost 10 bases, with 14 bases spanning the gap. This CDR3 has 10 residues. The V gene's germline CDR1 is MDHEN and CDR2 SYDVKM. CDR3 nucleotide sequence: TGTGCCGTAAAAAAGTCTCTAGCTTTCTTT. It encodes CAVKKSLAFF.

The J gene is TRBJ2-3, the V gene TRBV28, with 11 bases fitting TRBD2. V shed 6 bases, J shed 6 bases, and the junction held 5 bases outside the gene matches. In germline, CDR1 is MDHEN, CDR2 SYDVKM. There are 14 residues in the CDR3. CDR3 coding DNA: TGTGCCAGCAGCCATCGGACTAGCGGGGATACGCAGTATTTT. Protein sequence: CASSHRTSGDTQYF.

This chain links TRBV6-2 or TRBV6-3 with TRBJ2-2; no firm D call. V was trimmed by 0 bases and J by 6 bases, leaving 23 bases between them. In germline, CDR1 is MNHEY, CDR2 SVGEGT. There are 19 residues in the CDR3. The CDR3 nucleotides are TGTGCCAGCAGTTACTCTCCGCCGACTCTTAGGGTGGGATCCGGGGAGCTGTTTTTT. As protein: CASSYSPPTLRVGSGELFF.

The rearrangement uses TRBV7-9 and TRBJ2-2, with a tentative D call TRBD2 (6 bases). There are 14 residues in the CDR3. With 3 bases removed from V and 6 bases from J, the gap between germline ends came to 11 bases. In germline, CDR1 is SEHNR, CDR2 FQNEAQ (reference sequence). In DNA form, the CDR3 reads TGTGCCAGCAGCTTCCGGGCGGGACCCGGGGAGCTGTTTTTT. It yields the protein CASSFRAGPGELFF.

This clonotype was found a few times. This rearrangement joins TRBV29-1 to TRBJ1-2, with TRBD1 identical over 9 bases. V was pared by 3 bases and J by 11 bases, with 7 bases of the junction left unmatched. The CDR3 consists of 12 residues. Germline V lookup: CDR1 SQVTM, CDR2 ANQGSEA. Here the CDR3 DNA reads TGCAGCGTTGAGGGGGACAGGGACTTTTACACCTTC. As protein: CSVEGDRDFYTF.

The chain joins TRBV5-1 to TRBJ2-1; D is perhaps TRBD2 (7 bases). V lost 5 bases to trimming and J lost 7 bases, with 13 bases between them. Germline V CDR1 and CDR2: SGHRS, YFSETQ. There are 13 residues in the CDR3. CDR3 loop: CASSSGGANEQFF. The CDR3 region has the DNA TGCGCCAGCAGTTCTGGGGGGGCTAATGAGCAGTTCTTC.

This clonotype was observed a handful of times. This chain joins TRBV28 and TRBJ1-1; unclear D gene. The CDR3 length is 12 residues. The V gene lost 10 bases and the J gene lost 5 bases, with 14 bases spanning the gap. The germline V gene has CDR1 MDHEN and CDR2 SYDVKM. CDR3 bases: TGTGCCACCTCCTCGCCCCGGACTGAAGCTTTCTTT. This translates into CATSSPRTEAFF.

DNA of the CDR3: TGTGCCAGCAGCCAAGCCTCAGTGGCTAGCGGGAGTGGTGAGCAGTTCTTC. Its protein is CASSQASVASGSGEQFF. The genes are TRBV4-2 and TRBJ2-1, with TRBD2 matching over 10 bases. The CDR3 covers 17 residues. Germline V lookup: CDR1 LGHNA, CDR2 YNFKEQ. The ends lost 1 base at V and 9 bases at J; junction bases unmatched: 12.

In DNA form, the CDR3 reads TGCAGCGTTGGGGACAGGGGTAAATCTAACTATGGCTACACCTTC. Translation: CSVGDRGKSNYGYTF. The chain employs TRBV29-1 and TRBJ1-2, with 10 bases fitting TRBD1. Germline V gene data show CDR1 as SQVTM and CDR2 as ANQGSEA. The CDR3 spans 15 residues. The V gene end was trimmed by 4 bases and the J gene end by 0 bases; junction bases not matched to a gene: 5.

The V and J genes are TRBV4-3 and TRBJ2-5, with D perhaps matching TRBD1 (5 bases). Germline V gene sequence: CDR1 LGHNA, CDR2 YSLEER. V was shortened by 0 bases and J by 4 bases, with 9 bases between the two germline ends. This CDR3 region has 14 residues. The CDR3 reads CASSQEYRTETQYF. CDR3 nucleotides: TGCGCCAGCAGCCAAGAATACAGGACAGAGACCCAGTACTTC.

The chain uses TRBV15 and TRBJ1-1, with a weak D call TRBD1 (5 bases). Germline V gene lookup returns CDR1 LNHNV and CDR2 YYDKDF (reference sequence). Trimming shortened V by 4 bases and J by 0 bases, and 6 bases separated the two germline ends. This CDR3 has 13 residues. The CDR3 nucleotides are TGTGCCACCAGCACAGGGATGAACACTGAAGCTTTCTTT. Its translation: CATSTGMNTEAFF.

The chain links TRBV5-5 to TRBJ1-1; TRBD1 agrees at 7 bases. Germline V gives CDR1 SGHKS, CDR2 YYEKEE (reference sequence). The CDR3 length is 16 residues. V gave up 2 bases and J gave up 0 bases; unmatched junction bases: 7. The CDR3 loop is CASSFPTGTMNTEAFF. In nucleotides, the CDR3 is TGTGCCAGCAGCTTTCCGACAGGGACCATGAACACTGAAGCTTTCTTT.

The V gene is TRBV20-1, the J gene TRBJ1-2, with 7 bases that match TRBD1. The CDR3 contains 14 residues. V was clipped by 2 bases and J by 8 bases; unmatched bases: 11. The germline V gene encodes CDR1 DFQATT and CDR2 SNEGSKA (reference sequence). This CDR3 reads CSARLNQGEWGYTF. The CDR3 bases are TGCAGTGCTAGATTGAATCAGGGGGAGTGGGGCTACACCTTC.

The V and J genes are TRBV11-3 and TRBJ2-5; tentatively, D is TRBD2 (5 bases). The V and J ends lost 5 bases and 5 bases respectively, with 21 bases between them. The germline gives CDR1 SGHNT, CDR2 YENEEA. The CDR3 contains 16 residues. In DNA, the CDR3 is TGTGCCAGCAGCCCCCTCCGAGGAGGATTGAGGGAGACCCAGTACTTC. It is translated as CASSPLRGGLRETQYF.